This TCR beta chain is from a study of blood T cell repertoires in COVID-19. The overall study: The United States, Italy and Spain were the sources of the acute and convalescent COVID-19 samples.

Per the study methods: Reference gene primers were amplified, and this amplification served to estimate nucleated cell counts. TCRdb's table, derived via immunoSEQ multiplex PCR, lists solely in-frame clones and lacks some. V and J calls and clone size come straight from that table; D and trimming were deduced from the DNA. The sample holds over 55,000 clones, approximately 81% seen once. The CDR3 is 17 residues long. CDR1 is SGHVS, CDR2 FNYEAQ, per germline. V shed 4 bases and J 0 bases; nucleotides not matched to a gene: 6. J is TRBJ2-3 and V is TRBV7-6; TRBD2 matches 11 bases. The specimen was PBMCs or T cells enriched from blood (not recorded which). The TCR was taken from a woman aged 40 to 50 with acute COVID-19. This CDR3 is CASSSPGLAVSTDTQYF. CDR3 sequence (DNA): TGTGCCAGCAGCTCTCCGGGACTAGCGGTTAGCACAGATACGCAGTATTTT.